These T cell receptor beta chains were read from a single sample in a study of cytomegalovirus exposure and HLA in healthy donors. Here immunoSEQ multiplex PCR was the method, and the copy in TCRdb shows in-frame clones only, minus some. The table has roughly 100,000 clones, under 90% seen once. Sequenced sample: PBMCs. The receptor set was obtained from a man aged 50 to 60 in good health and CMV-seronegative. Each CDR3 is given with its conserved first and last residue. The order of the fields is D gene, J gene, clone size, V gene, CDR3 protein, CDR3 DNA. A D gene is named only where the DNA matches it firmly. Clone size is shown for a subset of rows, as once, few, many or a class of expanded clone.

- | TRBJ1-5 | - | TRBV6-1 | CAIEGEGEYQPQHF | TGTGCCATCGAGGGGGAGGGGGAATATCAGCCCCAGCATTTT
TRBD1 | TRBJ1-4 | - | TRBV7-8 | CASSFRAGGGVREKLFF | TGTGCCAGCAGCTTTCGGGCAGGGGGCGGCGTTAGGGAAAAACTGTTTTTT
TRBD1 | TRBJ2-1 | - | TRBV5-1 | CASSRTGENNEQFF | TGCGCCAGCAGTCGGACAGGGGAGAACAATGAGCAGTTCTTC
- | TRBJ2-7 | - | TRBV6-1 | CASLDTYYEQYF | TGTGCCAGCCTTGACACTTACTACGAGCAGTACTTC
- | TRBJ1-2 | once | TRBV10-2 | CASSEYGGNGYTF | TGCGCCAGCAGTGAGTACGGTGGTAATGGCTACACCTTC
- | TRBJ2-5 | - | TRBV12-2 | CASRLAPAAPQYF | TGTGCAAGTCGCTTAGCCCCGGCGGCCCCCCAGTACTTC
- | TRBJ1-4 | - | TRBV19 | CASSISGANEKLFF | TGTGCCAGTAGTATCTCGGGGGCTAATGAAAAACTGTTTTTT
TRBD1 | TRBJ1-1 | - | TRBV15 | CATSPHGGQYNTEAFF | TGTGCCACCAGCCCGCATGGGGGACAGTATAACACTGAAGCTTTCTTT
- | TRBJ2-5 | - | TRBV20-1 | CSARGGTQYF | TGCAGTGCTAGAGGAGGGACCCAGTACTTC
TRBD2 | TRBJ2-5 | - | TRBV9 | CASSVSLAALQETQYF | TGTGCCAGCAGCGTATCACTAGCGGCCTTACAAGAGACCCAGTACTTC
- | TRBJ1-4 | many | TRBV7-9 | CASSLVEGKIIATNEKLFF | TGTGCCAGCAGCTTAGTGGAGGGGAAGATTATTGCAACTAATGAAAAACTGTTTTTT
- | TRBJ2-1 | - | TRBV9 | CASSEPRSRASYNEQFF | TGTGCCAGCAGCGAGCCCCGGAGCAGGGCTTCCTACAATGAGCAGTTCTTC
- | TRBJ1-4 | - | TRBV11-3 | CASSLGEGGKLFF | TGTGCCAGCAGCTTGGGTGAAGGGGGTAAACTGTTTTTT
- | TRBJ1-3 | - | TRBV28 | CASSLTETGNTIYF | TGTGCCAGCAGTCTGACAGAGACTGGAAACACCATATATTTT
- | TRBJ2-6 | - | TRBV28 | CASSLLLGPSGANVLTF | TGTGCCAGCAGTCTACTCCTTGGGCCCTCTGGGGCCAACGTCCTGACTTTC
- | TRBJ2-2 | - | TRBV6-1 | CASSEAGEPFF | TGTGCCAGCAGTGAGGCCGGGGAGCCGTTTTTT
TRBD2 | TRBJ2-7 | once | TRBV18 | CASSPQAGEREQYF | TGTGCCAGCTCACCACAAGCGGGAGAGAGGGAGCAGTACTTC
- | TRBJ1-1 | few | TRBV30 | CAWRAPGGTEAFF | TGTGCCTGGCGGGCTCCGGGGGGCACTGAAGCTTTCTTT
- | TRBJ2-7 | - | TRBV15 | CATSRAALTSSYEQYF | TGTGCCACCAGCAGAGCGGCCTTGACTAGCTCCTACGAGCAGTACTTC
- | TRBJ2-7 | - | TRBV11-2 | CASSPPRLRAEQYF | TGTGCCAGCAGCCCCCCTCGCCTCAGGGCCGAGCAGTACTTC
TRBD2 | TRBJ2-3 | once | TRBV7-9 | CASSLRRGRAQDTQYF | TGTGCCAGCAGCCTTCGGCGCGGGAGGGCCCAAGATACGCAGTATTTT
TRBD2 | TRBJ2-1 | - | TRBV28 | CASSRAGLIQGGEQFF | TGTGCCAGCAGTAGAGCGGGATTAATCCAAGGAGGAGAGCAGTTCTTC
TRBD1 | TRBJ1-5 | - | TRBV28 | CAGGTGNFYSNQPQHF | TGTGCCGGAGGGACAGGGAATTTTTATAGCAATCAGCCCCAGCATTTT
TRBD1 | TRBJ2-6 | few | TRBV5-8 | CASSPRTGRSGANVLTF | TGTGCCAGCAGTCCTAGGACAGGCCGCTCTGGGGCCAACGTCCTGACTTTC